This T cell receptor beta chain was recorded in a study of T cells in Graves' hyperthyroidism and ophthalmopathy. In this sample, this clonotype turned up a few times. Its antigen remains unknown. General study results and limits: Appearing also in blood were most of the thyroid clonotypes expanded above 0.001. Ophthalmopathy was model-predicted a median roughly 6.5 months pre-onset.

The definition of stable Graves' hyperthyroidism was no ophthalmopathy progression within 18 months. PBMCs were derived from under 13 ml fresh peripheral blood. The CDR3 loop spans 15 amino acids. V trimming: 7 bases; J trimming: 8 bases; junction bases outside the gene matches: 12. Researchers took RNA transcripts and amplified the TCR beta CDR3 regions from them. HTBI primers were the set used in a first-round RT-PCR of the TCR CDR3. TCRdb re-analysed the multiplex PCR reads in MiXCR, keeping a single row per CDR3 protein. Among over 700,000 distinct CDR3 sequences listed, 35% to 45% were seen once.

The chain carries TRBV12-3 or TRBV12-4 and TRBJ1-2; 11 bases line up with TRBD1. The material sequenced was blood. This receptor was obtained from a man aged 18 to 29 with Graves' hyperthyroidism. The CDR3 spells CASTHTGTGGKGYTF. The CDR3 DNA sequence: TGTGCCAGCACCCACACCGGGACAGGGGGAAAAGGCTACACCTTC.